This T cell receptor beta chain appears in the sequencing data of a study of T cell repertoires in cytomegalovirus infection. Study as a whole: CMV infection plus the matching HLA type was flagged by public TCR beta signatures. Study observations and caveats: It was HLA-C-restricted CMV-specific TCR beta clonotypes that dominated the response ex vivo.

V lost 5 bases, J lost 0 bases, and 13 bases lay in between. Germline V gives CDR1 DFQATT, CDR2 SNEGSKA (reference sequence). CDR3 size: 14 residues. TCRdb fed the reads into MiXCR, producing one record per CDR3 protein. The sample consists of 150,000 to 200,000 distinct CDR3 sequences, roughly 27% of them appearing once. Notes on this clonotype: What it binds is not known.

Source material: PBMCs. The gene calls are TRBV20-1 and TRBJ1-1; D is uncertain. The origin of this receptor is a human donor in good health (CMV status not recorded). Some clones in this sample may be carry-over from other donors' samples. The DNA for the CDR3 is TGCAGTGCTTACCGGCCCGGAATGAACACTGAAGCTTTCTTT. It codes for CSAYRPGMNTEAFF.